Below are 23 T cell receptor beta chains sequenced from a single sample in a study of CD8 T cells in ankylosing spondylitis. TCRdb called the 5' RACE reads again in MiXCR, with one record for every CDR3 protein. The sample has 200,000 or so distinct CDR3 sequences, 20% to 30% seen once. The source material was blood, either unsorted or a sorted T cell fraction (not recorded which). The receptors were sampled from a male donor with ankylosing spondylitis or in good health (not recorded which).

The CDR3 here is CASSRQSSRSPLHF. The CDR3 region has the DNA TGTGCCAGCTCTCGACAGTCATCACGCTCACCCCTCCACTTT. This chain joins TRBV18 and TRBJ1-6; tentatively, D is TRBD1 (5 bases). V was pared by 6 bases and J by 10 bases, with 16 bases between. Germline CDR1 KGHSH, CDR2 LQKENI. This CDR3 contains 14 residues.

On this clonotype itself: This may be a read error, as it is one base from a much larger clone. This is likely a read error, given that the CDR3 carries no conserved phenylalanine or tryptophan at its end. The CDR3 reads CASRGDTSNQPQHC. CDR3 sequence (DNA): TGTGCCAGCAGGGGGGACACTAGCAATCAGCCCCAGCATTGT. The chain recombines TRBV2 with TRBJ1-5; possible D gene TRBD1, 6 bases. Trimming left V 6 bases short and J 0 bases short, with 9 bases between. The V gene's germline CDR1 is SNHLY and CDR2 FYNNEI. This CDR3 has 14 amino acids.

The CDR3 sequence is CASSLGGTDYGYTF. For the CDR3, the DNA is TGTGCCAGCAGTTTAGGAGGGACGGACTATGGCTACACCTTC. The V call is TRBV27, the J call TRBJ1-2; D is perhaps TRBD1 (5 bases). V was cut by 2 bases and J by 3 bases, with 10 bases left in between. CDR3 length: 14 amino acids. The germline V gene has CDR1 MNHEY and CDR2 SMNVEV (reference sequence).

This clonotype has just a few counts. V and J are TRBV7-2 and TRBJ2-3, with 7 bases identical to TRBD1. The J segment lost 3 bases and the V segment lost 1 base, leaving 7 bases of the junction unmatched. Germline V gene data show CDR1 as SGHTA and CDR2 as FQGNSA. This CDR3 region has 16 residues. CDR3 sequence reads: CASSLEGTAVTDTQYF. Here the CDR3 DNA reads TGTGCCAGCAGCTTAGAAGGGACAGCAGTAACAGATACGCAGTATTTT. Together with reference TRBV7-2 and TRBJ2-3, the CDR3 gives the full variable domain: GAGVSQSPSNKVTEKGKDVELRCDPISGHTALYWYRQSLGQGLEFLIYFQGNSAPDKSGLPSDRFSAERTGGSVSTLTIQRTQQEDSAVYLCASSLEGTAVTDTQYFGPGTRLTVL.

This clonotype was recorded at least ten times. The gene calls are TRBV24-1 and TRBJ2-1; 13 nucleotides line up with TRBD2. The CDR3 runs to 16 residues. Germline trimming cut 3 bases from V and 7 bases from J; bases unmatched to any gene: 5. CDR1 is KGHDR and CDR2 is SFDVKD in the germline V gene. The CDR3 reads CATSDQTSGRLNEQFF. CDR3 coding DNA: TGTGCCACCAGTGATCAGACTAGCGGGAGGTTGAATGAGCAGTTCTTC.

This clonotype was detected only a few times. The genes are TRBV11-2 and TRBJ1-5, with D perhaps matching TRBD1 (5 bases). V gave up 1 base and J gave up 6 bases, with 19 bases separating them. From germline, CDR1 is SGHAT and CDR2 FQNNGV. The CDR3 consists of 17 residues. CDR3 DNA sequence: TGTGCCAGCAGCTTAGGTAGTAAACAGGAGGGTACTCAGCCCCAGCATTTT. This gives the protein CASSLGSKQEGTQPQHF.

This chain links TRBV20-1 with TRBJ2-7; 10 positions match TRBD1. There are 15 residues in the CDR3. With V trimmed by 6 bases and J by 3 bases, 11 bases remained unmatched. Germline assignment: CDR1 DFQATT and CDR2 SNEGSKA (reference sequence). The CDR3 sequence is CSASRDRGAYYEQYF. CDR3 bases: TGCAGTGCCTCTCGGGACAGGGGCGCTTACTACGAGCAGTACTTC.

This clonotype was seen only a few times. This clone may be a read error of a much larger clone one base away. J is TRBJ2-7 and V is TRBV29-1; 9 bases line up with TRBD1. Germline V gives CDR1 SQVTM, CDR2 ANQGSEA. J lost 3 bases, V lost 6 bases, and 3 bases had no gene match. There are 12 residues in the CDR3. Written as DNA, the CDR3 is TGCAGCGTCGGACAGGGGTTCTACGAGCAGTACTTC. Protein: CSVGQGFYEQYF.

Many counts were recorded for this clonotype. The chain carries TRBV12-5 and TRBJ2-1, with TRBD1 identical over 7 bases. CDR3 length: 19 residues. Germline CDR1 and CDR2: LGHNT and FRNRAP. V dropped 1 base and J dropped 7; count of bases not matched to a gene: 19. The chain's CDR3 is CASGLGQGYAVSRGNEQFF. CDR3 sequence (DNA): TGTGCTAGTGGTTTGGGACAGGGTTACGCGGTCTCTAGGGGAAATGAGCAGTTCTTC.

The gene calls are TRBV20-1 and TRBJ2-3; D may be TRBD2 (6 bases). Germline values: CDR1 DFQATT, CDR2 SNEGSKA (reference sequence). The V and J ends lost 6 bases and 3 bases respectively, with 16 bases between them. The CDR3 length is 14 residues. The CDR3 nucleotides are TGCAGTGCCAACCCGGGACTGACAACAGATACGCAGTATTTT. Protein sequence: CSANPGLTTDTQYF.

This sequence joins TRBV6-1 and TRBJ2-1; 7 nucleotides align to TRBD1. This CDR3 is built from 11 residues. Germline loops: CDR1 MNHNS, CDR2 SASEGT. The J segment lost 10 bases and the V segment lost 4 bases, leaving 1 base of the junction unmatched. CDR3 in amino acids: CASSGDSEQFF. The CDR3 DNA follows: TGTGCCAGCAGTGGGGACAGCGAGCAGTTCTTC.

This clonotype was seen many times. This chain uses TRBV20-1 with TRBJ2-1; 10 nucleotides line up with TRBD2. Germline CDR1 and CDR2: DFQATT and SNEGSKA (reference sequence). V trimming: 0 bases; J trimming: 1 base; junction bases outside the gene matches: 6. The CDR3 extends over 17 amino acids. CDR3 protein: CSARDLTSGKSYNEQFF. In DNA, the CDR3 is TGCAGTGCTAGAGATTTAACTAGCGGGAAATCCTACAATGAGCAGTTCTTC.

This clonotype was recorded many times. The chain links TRBV20-1 to TRBJ2-1, with 7 bases matching TRBD2. Germline lookup yields CDR1 DFQATT and CDR2 SNEGSKA (reference sequence). The V segment lost 3 bases and the J segment 9 bases; nucleotides outside the gene matches: 5. The CDR3 is 12 amino acids. This CDR3 is CSARTSSGEQFF. CDR3 sequence (DNA): TGCAGTGCTAGGACTAGCTCGGGTGAGCAGTTCTTC.

This clonotype was seen repeatedly, ten times or more. This chain's CDR3 is CASSYSGARNQPQHF. CDR3 DNA sequence: TGTGCCAGCAGTTACTCGGGGGCTCGCAATCAGCCCCAGCATTTT. The chain has TRBV6-5 and TRBJ1-5, with D possibly being TRBD1 (6 bases). The V gene lost 0 bases and the J gene lost 2 bases, with 8 bases spanning the gap. The germline V gene encodes CDR1 MNHEY and CDR2 SVGAGI. The CDR3 has 15 residues.

This clonotype has just a few counts. One end of the junction is discordant with germline, which a read error may explain. The V and J genes are TRBV29-1 and TRBJ1-1; TRBD1 might be the D (5 bases). This CDR3 has 13 amino acids. From germline, CDR1 is SQVTM and CDR2 ANQGSEA. CDR3 loop: CSVEISGNAEAFF. CDR3 nucleotide sequence: TGCAGCGTTGAAATTTCAGGGAACGCTGAAGCTTTCTTT.

Regarding this clonotype: The junction shows a germline mismatch at one end, possibly a read error. The rearrangement links TRBV20-1 to TRBJ1-1; D unresolved. Germline CDR1 DFQATT, CDR2 SNEGSKA (reference sequence). The CDR3 has 12 residues. The CDR3 DNA follows: TGCAGTGCTCGGATGGGGAACGCTGAAGCTTTCTTT. This codes for CSARMGNAEAFF.

This clonotype occurred many times. The chain combines TRBV5-1 with TRBJ1-1; D remains unclear. Deletions cut 6 bases from V and 5 bases from J, with 17 bases between. There are 14 residues in the CDR3. Per the germline V gene, CDR1 is SGHRS and CDR2 is YFSETQ. Here the CDR3 reads CASNLAGVGTEAFF. The CDR3 DNA reads TGCGCCAGCAACTTAGCGGGTGTAGGGACTGAAGCTTTCTTT.

This clonotype occurred a few times. V usage is TRBV10-3 and J usage is TRBJ2-1, with 8 bases fitting TRBD1. Trimming took 0 bases from V and 6 from J; bases not matched to a gene: 4. CDR3 length equals 15 residues. CDR1 ENHRY and CDR2 SYGVKD come from the germline V gene. CDR3 bases: TGTGCCATCAGTGAGTCGTCACAGGGGGGCAATGAGCAGTTCTTC. Encoded protein: CAISESSQGGNEQFF.

The chain carries TRBV10-3 and TRBJ2-7; D ambiguous. Germline lookup yields CDR1 ENHRY and CDR2 SYGVKD. V lost 3 bases and J lost 11, with 11 bases in between. The CDR3 extends over 11 amino acids. In nucleotides, the CDR3 is TGTGCCATCAGTGAAGGCGGCTTCGAGTACTTC. The encoded protein is CAISEGGFEYF.

This clonotype was observed a few times. The rearrangement uses TRBV3-1 and TRBJ2-7, with D uncertain. Between the trimmed V and J ends, which lost 1 base and 6 bases, there was a span of 10 bases. This CDR3 comprises 13 residues. Germline-derived CDR1 and CDR2 are LGHDT and YNNKEL (reference sequence). The CDR3 here is CASSQVWKGEQYF. The CDR3 DNA reads TGTGCCAGCAGCCAAGTATGGAAGGGCGAGCAGTACTTC.

In its sample, this clonotype was seen many times. V gene TRBV6-1 combines with J gene TRBJ1-2, with TRBD1 as a possible D gene (5 bases). V lost 1 base and J lost 8, with 8 bases in between. Germline V gives CDR1 MNHNS, CDR2 SASEGT. The CDR3 runs to 12 residues. The DNA for the CDR3 is TGTGCCAGCAGTGAAGGGGGCTGGGGCTACACCTTC. It encodes CASSEGGWGYTF.

DNA of the CDR3: TGCAGTGCTAGATATAGGCAAGAGACCCAGTACTTC. Encoded protein: CSARYRQETQYF. This chain connects TRBV20-1 to TRBJ2-5; no reliable D call. Trimming took off 2 bases at V and 2 bases at J, with 6 bases between the two ends. CDR1 DFQATT and CDR2 SNEGSKA come from the germline V gene (reference sequence). CDR3 size: 12 residues.

This clonotype has a count of ten or more. The chain links TRBV7-8 to TRBJ2-5, with TRBD1 identical over 7 bases. V dropped 1 base and J dropped 2; count of bases not matched to a gene: 4. Per the germline V gene, CDR1 is SGHVS and CDR2 is FQNEAQ. This CDR3 is 15 amino acids long. The DNA of the CDR3 is TGTGCCAGCAGCTTAGAGGGCAGGGGGCAAGAGACCCAGTACTTC. Its protein is CASSLEGRGQETQYF.